This T cell receptor (beta chain) emerged from a study of T cell responses to AZD1222 COVID-19 vaccine. Regarding the study as a whole: At study baseline, merely roughly 6 AZD1222 recipients were seropositive. The sample set comprised mostly white British donors with more females, and clonal diversity was possibly underestimated. The study found Spike-specific TCR breadth and depth rose after two AZD1222 doses.

Only in-frame clones appear in the TCRdb table, and some are missing; sequencing was by immunoSEQ multiplex PCR. Among 150,000 to 200,000 clones, roughly 90% were seen once, and the ten largest hold over 4.5%. About this clone: Its matching antigen is unknown.

Germline values: CDR1 LGHNA, CDR2 YSLEER. After removal of 0 bases from V and 4 bases from J, the junction contained 7 bases not matched to a gene. The CDR3 spans 17 residues. This clonotype originated in an adult in good health. This specimen was peripheral blood, taken on day 0 of AZD1222 vaccination. The rearrangement joins TRBV4-3 to TRBJ2-3; 10 bases line up with TRBD2. CDR3 region: CASSQDRPSGSADTQYF. CDR3 in DNA: TGCGCCAGCAGCCAAGATCGCCCTAGCGGGAGTGCAGATACGCAGTATTTT.